This is a list of T cell receptor beta chains from one sample in a study of identical twins. Each CDR3 protein gets one entry after TCRdb re-called the 5' RACE reads with MiXCR. The repertoire holds approximately 260,000 distinct CDR3 sequences, with approximately 8.3% as singletons. These same data were also listed under a study on yellow fever vaccine responses in identical twins.

Sequences were obtained from CD8+ T cells sorted from blood. The receptors shown here come from a woman between 18 and 30 years old in good health. The CDR3 runs from the conserved cysteine through the conserved F or W. The order of the fields is clone size, V gene, J gene, D gene, CDR3 DNA, CDR3 protein. The D gene is left open where the match is weak. Size is omitted from some rows. Given values are once, few, many or a class for expanded clones.

many,TRBV7-9,TRBJ2-7,NA,TGTGCCAGCAGCTCCCCCTCGAGCGAGCAGTACTTC,CASSSPSSEQYF
NA,TRBV4-3,TRBJ2-1,TRBD2,TGCGCCAGCAGCCAAGATCCCGGGGGGTACAATGAGCAGTTCTTC,CASSQDPGGYNEQFF
NA,TRBV28,TRBJ2-5,NA,TGTGCCAGCAGTTTTACCACAGACAAAGAGACCCAGTACTTC,CASSFTTDKETQYF
many,TRBV28,TRBJ2-3,NA,TGTGCCAGCAATAAAGCAGTCTTCACAGATACGCAGTATTTT,CASNKAVFTDTQYF
NA,TRBV29-1,TRBJ2-7,NA,TGCAGCGTTTCCCGCGTGGTGGGGGAAAGCGCGGCTAGCGAGCAGTACTTC,CSVSRVVGESAASEQYF
NA,TRBV6-4,TRBJ2-7,NA,TGTGCCAGCAGTGAGACCGGGACTGGAAGCGAGCAGTACTTC,CASSETGTGSEQYF
many,TRBV2,TRBJ2-3,NA,TGTGCCAGCAGTGCGGACCCTGAGAAGTCTACCACAGATACGCAGTATTTT,CASSADPEKSTTDTQYF
few,TRBV6-5,TRBJ2-1,TRBD2,TGTGCCAGCAGTTATGGTAGCGGGGGGGGGTGGCAGTTCTTC,CASSYGSGGGWQFF
few,TRBV27,TRBJ2-3,NA,TGTGCCAGCAGCGAGACTAGAGGCACAGATACGCAGTATTTT,CASSETRGTDTQYF
many,TRBV9,TRBJ2-7,NA,TGTGCCAGCAGCCCAGGACCACTCCCTCTCGAGCAGTACTTC,CASSPGPLPLEQYF
NA,TRBV6-1,TRBJ2-7,NA,TGTGCCAGCAGCCGACCCCGGGGAGAAACCTACGAGCAGTACTTC,CASSRPRGETYEQYF
many,TRBV4-1,TRBJ2-1,TRBD2,TGCGCCAGCAGCCCGGCCGGGACTAGGAATGAGCAGTTCTTC,CASSPAGTRNEQFF
many,TRBV29-1,TRBJ1-2,NA,TGCAGCGTTGTGGACCCTCTTAACTATGGCTACACCTTC,CSVVDPLNYGYTF
NA,TRBV4-3,TRBJ2-5,TRBD2,TGCGCCAGCAGCCAAGAAGGGACTAGCGGGACCCCCGGAGAGACCCAGTACTTC,CASSQEGTSGTPGETQYF
few,TRBV4-3,TRBJ2-7,TRBD2,TGCGCCAGCAGCCAAGATCGCGGACTAGGCTCCTACGAGCAGTACTTC,CASSQDRGLGSYEQYF
NA,TRBV15,TRBJ1-6,TRBD1,TGTGCCACCACCGGGGAGGGGGCTAATTCACCCCTCCACTTT,CATTGEGANSPLHF
many,TRBV9,TRBJ2-1,TRBD2,TGTGCCAGCAGCATCGAGCGGGGGGACTACAATGAGCAGTTCTTC,CASSIERGDYNEQFF
NA,TRBV12-3/TRBV12-4,TRBJ2-1,NA,TGTGCCAGCAGTTCGGCTCTCTTGAATGAGCAGTTCTTC,CASSSALLNEQFF
NA,TRBV6-6,TRBJ2-5,NA,TGTGCCAGCAGTAACGACAACCAAGAGACCCAGTACTTC,CASSNDNQETQYF
few,TRBV6-5,TRBJ2-7,TRBD1,TGTGCCAGCAGTTACTCCGGACAGGGGGTTGGCTCCTACGAGCAGTACTTC,CASSYSGQGVGSYEQYF
many,TRBV4-2,TRBJ2-7,NA,TGTGCCAGCAGCCAAAGACTGAGCGCCCCTAACTACGAGCAGTACTTC,CASSQRLSAPNYEQYF
many,TRBV7-3,TRBJ2-3,NA,TGTGCCAGCAGCGACTCCCCTTTATACGATACGCAGTATTTT,CASSDSPLYDTQYF
many,TRBV4-1,TRBJ2-1,NA,TGCGCCAGCAGCCAAGGGACTGCGAGCTCCTACAATGAGCAGTTCTTC,CASSQGTASSYNEQFF
few,TRBV28,TRBJ2-7,NA,TGTGCCAGCAGAATGGCCGGCCGAGGGGATCCCTACGAGCAGTACTTC,CASRMAGRGDPYEQYF
NA,TRBV9,TRBJ1-6,NA,TGTGCCAGCAGCGAATGGGGGCGCGGTTCACCCCTCCACTTT,CASSEWGRGSPLHF
few,TRBV28,TRBJ2-1,NA,TGTGCCAGCAGTTCCCGACGGGATACGTACAATGAGCAGTTCTTC,CASSSRRDTYNEQFF
few,TRBV9,TRBJ2-2,TRBD2,TGTGCCAGCTCAACTAGCGGGAGGGGGAACACCGGGGAGCTGTTTTTT,CASSTSGRGNTGELFF
few,TRBV12-3/TRBV12-4,TRBJ2-7,TRBD1,TGTGCCAGCAGTTTCGGCCAGGGGGTGTACGAGCAGTACTTC,CASSFGQGVYEQYF
NA,TRBV6-2/TRBV6-3,TRBJ2-2,NA,TGTGCCAGCAGTTACTCGTGGGACGGCGGGGAGCTGTTTTTT,CASSYSWDGGELFF
few,TRBV7-3,TRBJ1-4,NA,TGTGCCACAAAAAAACTGTTTTTT,CATKKLFF
few,TRBV27,TRBJ1-5,NA,TGTGCCAGCAGCCCTAAGGGGTACAATCAGCCCCAGCATTTT,CASSPKGYNQPQHF
NA,TRBV12-3/TRBV12-4,TRBJ1-1,NA,TGTGCCAGCAGTCCCGAAGAGCGCGCAGGGATCGGGGCTGAAGCTTTCTTT,CASSPEERAGIGAEAFF
NA,TRBV29-1,TRBJ2-2,TRBD2,TGCAGCGTTGGAGGTAGCGGGAGATCTACCACCGGGGAGCTGTTTTTT,CSVGGSGRSTTGELFF
NA,TRBV2,TRBJ2-7,TRBD2,TGTGCCAGCAGTGAATGGGGTAGCGGGAGGTACGAGCAGTACTTC,CASSEWGSGRYEQYF
NA,TRBV6-6,TRBJ2-3,NA,TGTGCCAGCAGATGGACAGACACAGATACGCAGTATTTT,CASRWTDTDTQYF
few,TRBV6-1,TRBJ1-4,NA,TGTGCCAGCAGTGAGTCATGGATGTATGAAAAACTGTTTTTT,CASSESWMYEKLFF
NA,TRBV7-8,TRBJ2-1,TRBD2,TGTGCCAGCAGCGCTCCCCGGGAGGGGTCCTACAATGAGCAGTTCTTC,CASSAPREGSYNEQFF
many,TRBV12-3/TRBV12-4,TRBJ2-3,NA,TGTGCCAGCAGTTTATTGGTTGTTGAGGCAGATACGCAGTATTTT,CASSLLVVEADTQYF
few,TRBV6-2/TRBV6-3,TRBJ1-5,NA,TGTGCCAGCAGTTACTCAGGGCAGGGGACGAATCAGCCCCAGCATTTT,CASSYSGQGTNQPQHF
many,TRBV10-3,TRBJ2-7,TRBD2,TGTGCCATCAGTGCGGACACTAGCGGCCCTGCCTACGAGCAGTACTTC,CAISADTSGPAYEQYF
few,TRBV11-2,TRBJ2-2,NA,TGTGCCAGCAGCTTAGATTTTTTGGAGGAGCTGTTTTTT,CASSLDFLEELFF
NA,TRBV19,TRBJ2-7,TRBD2,TGTGCCAGTAGTCTAGCGGGGCACGAGCAGTACTTC,CASSLAGHEQYF
NA,TRBV24-1,TRBJ2-7,NA,TGTGCCACCAGTCGAGGGTCGCCATACTCCTACGAGCAGTACTTC,CATSRGSPYSYEQYF
NA,TRBV5-1,TRBJ1-2,TRBD1,TGCGCCAGCAGCCCGAGGGACAGTTATGGCTACACCTTC,CASSPRDSYGYTF
few,TRBV27,TRBJ2-1,TRBD2,TGTGCCAGCAACCCCCGGACTAGCGGGAGTCAATACAATGAGCAGTTCTTC,CASNPRTSGSQYNEQFF
few,TRBV29-1,TRBJ2-1,NA,TGCAGTGGGGACTCCCACAATGAGCAGTTCTTC,CSGDSHNEQFF
NA,TRBV20-1,TRBJ2-5,NA,TGCAGTGCTAAGAAGCAGGGGACACTCAACCCTCAAGAGACCCAGTACTTC,CSAKKQGTLNPQETQYF
NA,TRBV7-7,TRBJ2-7,NA,TGTGCTAGCAGCTTAGGGCCAGGGGAGGCCTACGAGCAGTACTTC,CASSLGPGEAYEQYF
NA,TRBV27,TRBJ2-1,NA,TGTGCCAGCAGCGTCAACCGGGACCATCCTGCCAATGAGCAGTTCTTC,CASSVNRDHPANEQFF
many,TRBV7-2,TRBJ2-5,NA,TGTGCCAGCAGCTTAGCGGTGGCGGTCCAAGAGACCCAGTACTTC,CASSLAVAVQETQYF
many,TRBV6-4,TRBJ2-1,NA,TGTGCCAGCAGTGACTCCAGCACGGATTATTACAATGAGCAGTTCTTC,CASSDSSTDYYNEQFF
NA,TRBV27,TRBJ2-6,NA,TGTGCCAGCAGTTTCGGACGGAACTCTGGGGCCAACGTCCTGACTTTC,CASSFGRNSGANVLTF
many,TRBV29-1,TRBJ2-3,TRBD1,TGCAGCGTTGAATGGACAGGGGAATGGACGCAGTATTTT,CSVEWTGEWTQYF
many,TRBV5-5,TRBJ2-3,TRBD1,TGTGCCAGCAGCCCATATCCGGGACAGAGCACAGATACGCAGTATTTT,CASSPYPGQSTDTQYF
NA,TRBV11-2,TRBJ2-2,TRBD2,TGTGCCAGCAGCTTTAAATTAGGGCTAGCGGGAGGATACACCGGGGAGCTGTTTTTT,CASSFKLGLAGGYTGELFF
few,TRBV6-2/TRBV6-3,TRBJ2-1,NA,TGTGCCAGCAGTTACTCGACGGATGAGCAGTTCTTC,CASSYSTDEQFF
few,TRBV20-1,TRBJ2-4,NA,TGCAGTGCTAGTAGGTTTGGGGCCGGCGGAGCCAAAAACATTCAGTACTTC,CSASRFGAGGAKNIQYF
many,TRBV2,TRBJ2-1,NA,TGTGCCAGCACAAGACACCACAATGAGCAGTTCTTC,CASTRHHNEQFF